The 29 T cell receptor beta chains below come from one sample, sequenced in a study of read filtering for tumor transcriptome and immune sequencing. From roughly 0.4 ug of RNA, a library with molecular barcoded alpha/delta and beta/gamma adaptors was made. TCRdb re-analysed the reads in MiXCR, keeping a single row per CDR3 protein. The sample includes 60,000 to 75,000 distinct CDR3 sequences, roughly 19% of them seen just once. The sample comprised a population of CD138-negative cells sorted from bone marrow. Source of these receptors: a donor at least 40 years old with multiple myeloma.

This clonotype was seen at least ten times. The chain has TRBV5-1 and TRBJ2-3; TRBD1 matches 10 bases. With 4 bases clipped from V and 2 bases from J, the junction kept 4 bases outside the gene matches. This CDR3 has 15 residues. Germline V gene data show CDR1 as SGHRS and CDR2 as YFSETQ. CDR3 in amino acids: CASSRQGANTDTQYF. The CDR3 bases are TGCGCCAGCAGCAGACAGGGGGCTAACACAGATACGCAGTATTTT. The variable domain in full, with the rest retrieved from reference TRBV5-1 and TRBJ2-3, is KAGVTQTPRYLIKTRGQQVTLSCSPISGHRSVSWYQQTPGQGLQFLFEYFSETQRNKGNFPGRFSGRQFSNSRSEMNVSTLELGDSALYLCASSRQGANTDTQYFGPGTRLTVL.

With respect to this clonotype: An end of the junction does not agree with germline; a read error may underlie this. The rearrangement uses TRBV15 and TRBJ2-5; 8 bases match TRBD1. CDR1 is LNHNV and CDR2 is YYDKDF in the germline V gene (reference sequence). The CDR3 runs 15 residues. The CDR3 here is CATSRGGQGRETHYF. CDR3 sequence (DNA): TGTGCCACCAGCAGAGGTGGACAGGGCCGAGAGACCCATTACTTC.

A single count supports this clonotype. Possible read error: a much larger clone is one base away. The chain is built from TRBV20-1 and TRBJ1-1; 8 nucleotides align to TRBD1. The CDR3 loop spans 14 amino acids. In germline, CDR1 is DFQATT, CDR2 SNEGSKA (reference sequence). With 4 bases clipped from V and 2 bases from J, the junction kept 6 bases outside the gene matches. CDR3 loop: CSAIDQGANTEAFF. Written as DNA, the CDR3 is TGCAGTGCTATAGATCAGGGGGCCAACACTGAAGCTTTCTTT.

About this clonotype itself: Without the conserved terminal phenylalanine or tryptophan, this CDR3 likely stems from a read error. The chain uses TRBV7-3 and TRBJ2-1, with 11 bases that match TRBD1. The V segment lost 2 bases and the J segment 9 bases; nucleotides outside the gene matches: 12. CDR1 and CDR2 (germline): SGHTA, FQGTGA. The CDR3 runs 17 residues. CDR3 amino acids: CASSLDPPGQGGGEQFP. The CDR3 coding sequence is TGTGCCAGCAGCTTAGACCCTCCGGGACAGGGGGGGGGTGAGCAGTTCCCC.

Note on this clonotype: The CDR3 carries no conserved terminal phenylalanine or tryptophan, so it likely arises from a read error. This chain joins TRBV29-1 and TRBJ2-1; D might be TRBD1 or TRBD2, each matching 7 bases. This CDR3 region has 13 residues. Germline V lookup: CDR1 SQVTM, CDR2 ANQGSEA. V lost 3 bases to trimming and J lost 8 bases, with 14 bases between them. CDR3 sequence: CSVESGTDDEQFY. The DNA of the CDR3 is TGCAGCGTTGAGAGCGGGACAGACGATGAGCAGTTCTAC.

This clonotype came up many times. The chain employs TRBV7-8 and TRBJ2-2, with 11 bases fitting TRBD2. V was pared by 5 bases and J by 7 bases, with 9 bases of the junction left unmatched. CDR3 length: 16 residues. The V gene's germline CDR1 is SGHVS and CDR2 FQNEAQ. The CDR3 loop reads CASSDRSGRAGGELFF. CDR3 bases: TGTGCCAGCAGCGACCGTAGCGGGAGGGCAGGCGGGGAGCTGTTTTTT.

This clonotype was recorded many times. The chain has TRBV29-1 and TRBJ2-3; D ambiguous. The CDR3 sequence is 12 residues long. Looked up from germline, CDR1 is SQVTM and CDR2 is ANQGSEA. The ends were cut back, 7 bases at V and 6 bases at J, with 14 bases in the middle. CDR3 sequence: CSAAQTVDTQYF. CDR3 bases: TGCAGCGCCGCCCAAACGGTGGATACGCAGTATTTT.

In its sample, this clonotype was seen many times. This chain joins TRBV7-2 and TRBJ2-2, with TRBD2 identical over 13 bases. Germline assignment: CDR1 SGHTA and CDR2 FQGNSA. The CDR3 is 19 residues long. Losses at the gene ends were 0 bases for V and 6 bases for J; bases not matched to a gene: 10. In nucleotides, the CDR3 is TGTGCCAGCAGCTTAGCGCCCGGACTAGCGGGAGCGATTGCCGGGGAGCTGTTTTTT. Amino acid sequence: CASSLAPGLAGAIAGELFF.

This clonotype has a count of ten or more. The gene calls are TRBV6-2 or TRBV6-3 and TRBJ2-3; D is possibly TRBD1 (5 bases). The CDR3 has 15 residues. V lost 5 bases and J lost 0, with 12 bases in between. Germline V gene data show CDR1 as MNHEY and CDR2 as SVGEGT. The DNA of the CDR3 is TGTGCCAGCAGTCTTCGACAGATTAGCACAGATACGCAGTATTTT. Translating it yields CASSLRQISTDTQYF.

This clonotype was picked up many times. The gene calls are TRBV14 and TRBJ2-5; D unresolved. This CDR3 contains 12 residues. The germline V gene has CDR1 SGHDN and CDR2 FVKESK. V shed 0 bases and J shed 5 bases, with 4 bases lying between them. The CDR3 DNA reads TGTGCCAGCAGCCAAGATTTGGAGACCCAGTACTTC. This encodes CASSQDLETQYF.

The genes are TRBV5-1 and TRBJ2-7; 7 positions agree with TRBD1. This CDR3 has 15 amino acids. The V gene end was trimmed by 1 base and the J gene end by 5 bases; junction bases not matched to a gene: 9. The germline gives CDR1 SGHRS, CDR2 YFSETQ. CDR3 region: CASSLFEGARNEQYF. In DNA form, the CDR3 reads TGCGCCAGCAGCTTGTTTGAGGGGGCAAGGAACGAGCAGTACTTC.

Details on this clonotype: A much more abundant neighbour one base away suggests this may be a read error. J is TRBJ2-3 and V is TRBV7-7; D may be TRBD1 (6 bases). Germline V gene lookup returns CDR1 SSHAT and CDR2 FNYEAQ (reference sequence). The CDR3 contains 14 residues. CDR3 region: CAGSLNRGTDTQYF. The CDR3 DNA reads as TGTGCTGGCAGCTTGAACAGGGGCACAGATACGCAGTATTTT.

This clonotype has ten or more counts. One junction end does not reproduce the germline sequence, and a read error may be involved. This chain connects TRBV30 to TRBJ2-7; 9 bases map to TRBD2. The CDR3 length is 11 residues. Germline CDR1 is GTSNPN and CDR2 is SVGIG (reference sequence). This CDR3 is CAWSGGGGENF. The CDR3 bases are TGTGCCTGGAGTGGGGGCGGGGGGGAGAACTTC.

Concerning this clonotype: Here the CDR3 omits its conserved ending phenylalanine or tryptophan, so a read error is the likely source. The V gene is TRBV18, the J gene TRBJ1-1; D perhaps matches TRBD1 (5 bases). CDR3 length: 15 amino acids. The germline gives CDR1 KGHSH, CDR2 LQKENI. The ends were cut back, 5 bases at V and 7 bases at J, with 20 bases in the middle. CDR3 coding DNA: TGTGCCAGCTCAGCGGGGCTAGCGTCCGTCATTGAAGCTTTCGTT. Translated, it gives CASSAGLASVIEAFV.

A note on this clonotype: Mismatch with germline at one junction end may stem from a read error. CDR3 in DNA: TGTGCCACCAGCAGGGAACAGGAGAATGAAAAGCTGTTTTTT. This encodes CATSREQENEKLFF. The J gene is TRBJ1-4, the V gene TRBV15, with D possibly being TRBD1 (5 bases). CDR3 length: 14 amino acids. Germline-derived CDR1 and CDR2 are LNHNV and YYDKDF (reference sequence).

Comment on this clonotype: Without the conserved terminal phenylalanine or tryptophan, this CDR3 likely stems from a read error. The chain is built from TRBV29-1 and TRBJ2-7; TRBD2 aligns across 11 bases. CDR1 and CDR2 from the germline V gene are SQVTM and ANQGSEA. The V segment lost 3 bases and the J segment 2 bases; nucleotides outside the gene matches: 3. The CDR3 has 14 residues. This chain's CDR3 is CSVEWGLAAYEQYL. The DNA of the CDR3 is TGCAGCGTTGAGTGGGGACTAGCGGCCTACGAGCAGTACCTC.

This clonotype turned up a few times. The CDR3 region has the DNA TGTGCCACCAGCTCAGGGAAAAGGGGGGTAGAGACCCAGTACTTC. This sequence encodes CATSSGKRGVETQYF. The chain uses TRBV24-1 and TRBJ2-5, with D possibly called TRBD1 or TRBD2 (6 bases each). Trimming pared 7 bases from V and 4 bases from J, leaving 18 bases between. The length of the CDR3 is 15 residues. Germline loops: CDR1 KGHDR, CDR2 SFDVKD.

The rearrangement joins TRBV20-1 to TRBJ2-5; 7 bases line up with TRBD2. Germline CDR1 reads DFQATT; CDR2 reads SNEGSKA (reference sequence). The V gene end was trimmed by 3 bases and the J gene end by 1 base; junction bases not matched to a gene: 5. The CDR3 loop spans 14 amino acids. CDR3 DNA sequence: TGCAGTGCTAGGGGGCTAGCGGTCCAAGAGACCCAGTACTTC. Translation gives CSARGLAVQETQYF.

There are many counts of this clonotype. This CDR3 reads CASSYRGGSNQPQHF. In DNA form, the CDR3 reads TGTGCCAGCAGTTACCGGGGAGGTAGCAATCAGCCCCAGCATTTT. The rearrangement links TRBV6-2 or TRBV6-3 to TRBJ1-5, with D hard to call. V was cut by 2 bases and J by 0 bases, with 8 bases left in between. This CDR3 is built from 15 residues. Per germline, CDR1 MNHEY and CDR2 SVGEGT.

This clonotype has a count of ten or more. The chain is built from TRBV5-4 and TRBJ2-5, with 10 bases that match TRBD2. J lost 5 bases, V lost 9 bases, and 10 bases had no gene match. Germline CDR1 and CDR2: SGHNT and YYREEE (reference sequence). This CDR3 is built from 14 residues. This CDR3 is CATRLAGGKETQYF. CDR3 DNA: TGTGCCACGCGACTAGCGGGCGGTAAGGAGACCCAGTACTTC.

This clonotype was counted many times. This chain joins TRBV9 and TRBJ2-1; a weak D match, TRBD2 (6 bases). Germline V gene data show CDR1 as SGDLS and CDR2 as YYNGEE. V was trimmed by 0 bases and J by 0 bases, leaving 7 bases between them. This CDR3 is built from 15 residues. CDR3 region: CASSVAGDSYNEQFF. The CDR3 DNA sequence: TGTGCCAGCAGCGTAGCGGGAGACTCCTACAATGAGCAGTTCTTC.

The table lists this clonotype with many counts. The rearrangement links TRBV3-1 to TRBJ1-4; 9 positions match TRBD1. CDR3 size: 15 residues. The germline gives CDR1 LGHDT, CDR2 YNNKEL (reference sequence). The V and J ends lost 4 bases and 6 bases, in that order; junction bases with no gene match: 6. CDR3 residues: CASSPTQGAYEKLFF. The CDR3 nucleotides read TGTGCCAGCAGCCCGACACAGGGGGCGTATGAAAAACTGTTTTTT.

In its sample, this clonotype was seen many times. The chain is built from TRBV5-6 and TRBJ2-1; D is unresolved. The CDR3 has 13 amino acids. CDR1 and CDR2 from the germline V gene are SGHDT and YYEEEE. V was trimmed by 1 base and J by 8 bases, leaving 10 bases between them. Here the CDR3 DNA reads TGTGCCAGCAGCTTGATTGGGAACGATGAGCAGTTCTTC. Translated, it gives CASSLIGNDEQFF.

The genes are TRBV7-2 and TRBJ2-1; 12 nucleotides agree with TRBD2. The CDR3 consists of 16 residues. Germline CDR1 SGHTA, CDR2 FQGNSA. V trimming: 4 bases; J trimming: 9 bases; junction bases outside the gene matches: 10. CDR3 amino acids: CASSSDLAGGRSEQFF. Written as DNA, the CDR3 is TGTGCCAGCAGCTCCGATCTAGCGGGGGGGCGGAGTGAGCAGTTCTTC.

The rearrangement links TRBV19 to TRBJ2-1; tentatively, D is TRBD1 or TRBD2 (5 bases each). There are 15 residues in the CDR3. Trimming took 4 bases from V and 3 from J, leaving 13 bases between them. Germline V gene sequence: CDR1 LNHDA, CDR2 SQIVND (reference sequence). The CDR3 nucleotides read TGTGCCAGTAGTACACTCGGGACGGTCTACAATGAGCAGTTCTTC. This encodes CASSTLGTVYNEQFF. The variable domain in full, with the rest retrieved from reference TRBV19 and TRBJ2-1, is DGGITQSPKYLFRKEGQNVTLSCEQNLNHDAMYWYRQDPGQGLRLIYYSQIVNDFQKGDIAEGYSVSREKKESFPLTVTSAQKNPTAFYLCASSTLGTVYNEQFFGPGTRLTVL.

The chain joins TRBV5-4 to TRBJ2-3; maybe TRBD1 (6 bases). The V end lost 2 bases, the J end lost 0 bases, and 10 bases lay between the germline ends. Germline V gene data show CDR1 as SGHNT and CDR2 as YYREEE (reference sequence). The CDR3 covers 15 residues. CDR3 sequence (DNA): TGTGCCAGCAGCTTAGTGCAGGGGAGCACAGATACGCAGTATTTT. It specifies CASSLVQGSTDTQYF.

This clonotype was recorded at least ten times. The V call is TRBV11-2, the J call TRBJ2-5; D is perhaps TRBD2 (6 bases). V gave up 5 bases and J gave up 2 bases, with 12 bases separating them. This CDR3 comprises 14 residues. CDR1 is SGHAT and CDR2 is FQNNGV in the germline V gene. This CDR3 reads CASSPGTWQETQYF. CDR3 bases: TGTGCCAGCAGCCCTGGGACTTGGCAAGAGACCCAGTACTTC.

This clonotype was recorded many times. The chain employs TRBV7-8 and TRBJ2-5; 11 bases map to TRBD2. The CDR3 is made up of 14 amino acids. Per the germline V gene, CDR1 is SGHVS and CDR2 is FQNEAQ. Germline trimming cut 6 bases from V and 5 bases from J; bases unmatched to any gene: 5. In nucleotides, the CDR3 is TGTGCCAGCAGGCTTCTAGCGGGAGGCGAGACCCAGTACTTC. Protein: CASRLLAGGETQYF.

This clonotype was picked up many times. J is TRBJ2-2 and V is TRBV7-3, with a possible D match to TRBD1 (6 bases). The germline V and J ends were trimmed by 2 bases and 5 bases, with 15 bases remaining between them. This CDR3 has 16 residues. From germline, CDR1 is SGHTA and CDR2 FQGTGA. This CDR3 reads CASSLGAGATTGELFF. The CDR3, as DNA: TGTGCCAGCAGCTTAGGAGCAGGGGCTACGACCGGGGAGCTGTTTTTT.